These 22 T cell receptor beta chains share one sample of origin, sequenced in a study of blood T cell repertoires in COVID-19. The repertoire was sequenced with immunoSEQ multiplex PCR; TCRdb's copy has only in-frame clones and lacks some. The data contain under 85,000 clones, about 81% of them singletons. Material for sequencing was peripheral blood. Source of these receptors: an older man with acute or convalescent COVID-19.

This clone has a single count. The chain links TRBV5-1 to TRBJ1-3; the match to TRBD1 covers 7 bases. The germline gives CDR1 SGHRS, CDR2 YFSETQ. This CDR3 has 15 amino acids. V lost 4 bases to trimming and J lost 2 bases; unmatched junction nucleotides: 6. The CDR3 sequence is CASSSWTGAGNTIYF. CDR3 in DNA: TGCGCCAGCAGCAGTTGGACAGGTGCTGGAAACACCATATATTTT. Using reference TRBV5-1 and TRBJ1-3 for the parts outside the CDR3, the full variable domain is KAGVTQTPRYLIKTRGQQVTLSCSPISGHRSVSWYQQTPGQGLQFLFEYFSETQRNKGNFPGRFSGRQFSNSRSEMNVSTLELGDSALYLCASSSWTGAGNTIYFGEGSWLTVV.

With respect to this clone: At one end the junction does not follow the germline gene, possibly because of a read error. CDR3 sequence reads: CASSLAGALADTQYF. The CDR3 DNA follows: TGTGCCAGCAGCCTAGCGGGAGCCCTCGCAGATACGCAGTATTTT. The rearrangement links TRBV7-2 to TRBJ2-3, with TRBD2 matching 10 bases. Germline values: CDR1 SGHTA, CDR2 FQGNSA. This CDR3 comprises 15 residues.

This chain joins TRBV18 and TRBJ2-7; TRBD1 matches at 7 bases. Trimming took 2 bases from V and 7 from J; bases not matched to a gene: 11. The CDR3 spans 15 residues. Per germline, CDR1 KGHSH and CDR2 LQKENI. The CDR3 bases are TGTGCCAGCTCACCAAACAGGGGTACAGGATGGGAGCAGTACTTC. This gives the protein CASSPNRGTGWEQYF. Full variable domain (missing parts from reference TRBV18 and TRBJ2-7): NAGVMQNPRHLVRRRGQEARLRCSPMKGHSHVYWYRQLPEEGLKFMVYLQKENIIDESGMPKERFSAEFPKEGPSILRIQQVVRGDSAAYFCASSPNRGTGWEQYFGPGTRLTVT.

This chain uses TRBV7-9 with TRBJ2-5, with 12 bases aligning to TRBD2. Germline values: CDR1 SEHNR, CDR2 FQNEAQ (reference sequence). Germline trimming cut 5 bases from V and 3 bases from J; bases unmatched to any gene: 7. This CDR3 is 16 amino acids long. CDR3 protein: CASSQGASGREETQYF. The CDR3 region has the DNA TGTGCCAGCAGCCAGGGGGCTAGCGGGAGGGAAGAGACCCAGTACTTC.

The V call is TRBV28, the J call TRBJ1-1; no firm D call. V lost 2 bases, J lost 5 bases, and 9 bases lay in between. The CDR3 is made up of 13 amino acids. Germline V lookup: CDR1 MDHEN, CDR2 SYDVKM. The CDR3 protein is CASSLVGGTEAFF. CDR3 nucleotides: TGTGCCAGCAGTTTAGTCGGCGGGACTGAAGCTTTCTTT.

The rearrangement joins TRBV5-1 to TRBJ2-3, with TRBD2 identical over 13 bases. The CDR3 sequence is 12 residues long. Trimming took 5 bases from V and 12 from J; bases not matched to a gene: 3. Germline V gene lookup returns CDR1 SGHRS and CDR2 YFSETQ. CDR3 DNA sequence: TGCGCCAGCAGGACTAGCGGGGGGCAACAGTATTTT. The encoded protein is CASRTSGGQQYF. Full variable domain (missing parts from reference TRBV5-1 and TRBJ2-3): KAGVTQTPRYLIKTRGQQVTLSCSPISGHRSVSWYQQTPGQGLQFLFEYFSETQRNKGNFPGRFSGRQFSNSRSEMNVSTLELGDSALYLCASRTSGGQQYFGPGTRLTVL.

This CDR3 is CASSLGQYTEAFF. CDR3 in DNA: TGTGCCAGCAGCCTAGGACAGTACACTGAAGCTTTCTTT. This chain joins TRBV14 and TRBJ1-1, with D possibly matching TRBD1 (6 bases). V lost 4 bases and J 3 bases, leaving 9 bases between the germline ends. The CDR3 has 13 amino acids. Germline V gene lookup returns CDR1 SGHDN and CDR2 FVKESK.

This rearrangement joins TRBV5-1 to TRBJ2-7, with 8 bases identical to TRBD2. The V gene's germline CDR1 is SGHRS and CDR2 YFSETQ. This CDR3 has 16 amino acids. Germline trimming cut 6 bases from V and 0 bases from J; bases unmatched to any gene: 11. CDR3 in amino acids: CASTQRTGGNSYEQYF. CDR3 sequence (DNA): TGCGCCAGCACCCAAAGGACGGGGGGGAACTCCTACGAGCAGTACTTC.

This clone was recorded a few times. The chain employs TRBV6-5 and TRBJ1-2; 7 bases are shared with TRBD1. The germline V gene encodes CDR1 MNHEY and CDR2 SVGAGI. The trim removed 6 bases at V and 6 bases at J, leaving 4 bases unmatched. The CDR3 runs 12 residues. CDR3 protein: CASRRDSHGYTF. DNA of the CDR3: TGTGCCAGCAGGAGGGACAGCCATGGCTACACCTTC.

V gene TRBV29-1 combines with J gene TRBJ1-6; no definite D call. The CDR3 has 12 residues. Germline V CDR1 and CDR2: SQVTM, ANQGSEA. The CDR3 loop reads CTFNPENSPLHF. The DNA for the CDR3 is TGCACTTTCAACCCGGAGAATTCACCCCTCCACTTT.

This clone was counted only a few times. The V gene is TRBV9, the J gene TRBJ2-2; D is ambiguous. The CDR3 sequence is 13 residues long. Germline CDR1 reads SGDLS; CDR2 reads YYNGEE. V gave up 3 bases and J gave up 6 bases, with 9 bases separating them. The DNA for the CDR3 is TGTGCCAGCAGCGGAGCATTTGCCGGGGAGCTGTTTTTT. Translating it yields CASSGAFAGELFF.

The CDR3 coding sequence is TGTGCCAGCAGCCCCGCAGATACGCAGTATTTT. Amino acid sequence: CASSPADTQYF. The V call is TRBV7-2, the J call TRBJ2-3; D call uncertain. With 5 bases removed from V and 4 bases from J, the gap between germline ends came to 4 bases. Germline V lookup: CDR1 SGHTA, CDR2 FQGNSA. The CDR3 has 11 amino acids.

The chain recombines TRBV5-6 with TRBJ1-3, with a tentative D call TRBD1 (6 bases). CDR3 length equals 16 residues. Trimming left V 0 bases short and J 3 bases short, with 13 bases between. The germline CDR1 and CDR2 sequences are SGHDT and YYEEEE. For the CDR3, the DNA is TGTGCCAGCAGCTTGGGTGGCAGGGGAAGTGGAAACACCATATATTTT. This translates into CASSLGGRGSGNTIYF.

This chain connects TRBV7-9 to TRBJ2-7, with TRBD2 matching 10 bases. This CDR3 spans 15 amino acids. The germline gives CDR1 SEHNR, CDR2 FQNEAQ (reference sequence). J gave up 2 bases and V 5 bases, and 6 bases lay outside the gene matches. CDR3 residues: CASSTTSGLTYEQYF. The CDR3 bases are TGTGCCAGCAGCACGACTAGCGGGCTAACCTACGAGCAGTACTTC.

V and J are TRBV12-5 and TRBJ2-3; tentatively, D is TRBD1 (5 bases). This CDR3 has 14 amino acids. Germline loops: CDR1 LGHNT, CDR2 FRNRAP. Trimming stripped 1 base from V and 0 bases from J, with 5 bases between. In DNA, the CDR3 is TGTGCTAGTGGTTTGGGGGGCAGCACAGATACGCAGTATTTT. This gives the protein CASGLGGSTDTQYF. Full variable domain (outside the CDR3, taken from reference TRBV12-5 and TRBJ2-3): DARVTQTPRHKVTEMGQEVTMRCQPILGHNTVFWYRQTMMQGLELLAYFRNRAPLDDSGMPKDRFSAEMPDATLATLKIQPSEPRDSAVYFCASGLGGSTDTQYFGPGTRLTVL.

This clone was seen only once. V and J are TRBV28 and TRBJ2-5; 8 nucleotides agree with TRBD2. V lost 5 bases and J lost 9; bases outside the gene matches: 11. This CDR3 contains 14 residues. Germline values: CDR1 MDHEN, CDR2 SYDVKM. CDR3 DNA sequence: TGTGCCAGCAGTCCCTCGGGACTAGTATGGTCCCAGTACTTC. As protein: CASSPSGLVWSQYF.

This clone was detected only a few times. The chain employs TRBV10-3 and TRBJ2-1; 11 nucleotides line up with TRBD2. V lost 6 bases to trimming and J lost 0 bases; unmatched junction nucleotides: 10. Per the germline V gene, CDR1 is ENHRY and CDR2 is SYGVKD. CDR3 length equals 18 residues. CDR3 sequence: CAISLTSGAPSSYNEQFF. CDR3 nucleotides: TGTGCCATCAGCCTGACTAGCGGGGCTCCGAGCTCCTACAATGAGCAGTTCTTC.

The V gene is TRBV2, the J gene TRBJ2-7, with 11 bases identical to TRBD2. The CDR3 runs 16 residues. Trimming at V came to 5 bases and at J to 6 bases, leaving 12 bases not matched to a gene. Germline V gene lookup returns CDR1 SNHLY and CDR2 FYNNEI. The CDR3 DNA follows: TGTGCCAGCAGTTTTACATCCACTAGCGGGGGTTCCGAGCAGTACTTC. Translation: CASSFTSTSGGSEQYF. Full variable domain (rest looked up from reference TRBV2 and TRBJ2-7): EPEVTQTPSHQVTQMGQEVILRCVPISNHLYFYWYRQILGQKVEFLVSFYNNEISEKSEIFDDQFSVERPDGSNFTLKIRSTKLEDSAMYFCASSFTSTSGGSEQYFGPGTRLTVT.

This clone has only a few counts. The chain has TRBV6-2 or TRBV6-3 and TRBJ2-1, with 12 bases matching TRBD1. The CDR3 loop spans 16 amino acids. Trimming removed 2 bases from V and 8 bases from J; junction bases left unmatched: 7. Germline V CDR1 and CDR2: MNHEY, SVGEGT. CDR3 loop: CASSYILGTGGDEQFF. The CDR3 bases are TGTGCCAGCAGTTACATATTGGGGACAGGGGGCGATGAGCAGTTCTTC.

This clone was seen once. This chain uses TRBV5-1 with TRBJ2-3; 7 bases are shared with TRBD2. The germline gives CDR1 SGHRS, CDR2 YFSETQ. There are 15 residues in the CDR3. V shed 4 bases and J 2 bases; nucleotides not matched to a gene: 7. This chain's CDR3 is CASSRSGTITDTQYF. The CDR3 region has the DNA TGCGCCAGCAGCCGGAGCGGGACTATCACAGATACGCAGTATTTT.

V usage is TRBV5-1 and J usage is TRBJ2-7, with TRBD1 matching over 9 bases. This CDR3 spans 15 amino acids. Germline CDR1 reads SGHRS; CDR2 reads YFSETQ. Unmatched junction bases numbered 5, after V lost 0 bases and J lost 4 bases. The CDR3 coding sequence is TGCGCCAGCAGCTTGGGGACAGGGGAAAAATACGAGCAGTACTTC. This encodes CASSLGTGEKYEQYF.

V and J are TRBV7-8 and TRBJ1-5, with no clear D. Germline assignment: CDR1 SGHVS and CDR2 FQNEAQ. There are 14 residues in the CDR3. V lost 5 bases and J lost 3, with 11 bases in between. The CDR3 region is CASSVREFNQPQHF. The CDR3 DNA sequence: TGTGCCAGCAGCGTCCGGGAGTTCAATCAGCCCCAGCATTTT. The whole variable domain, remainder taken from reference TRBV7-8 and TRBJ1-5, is GAGVSQSPRYKVAKRGQDVALRCDPISGHVSLFWYQQALGQGPEFLTYFQNEAQLDKSGLPSDRFFAERPEGSVSTLKIQRTQQEDSAVYLCASSVREFNQPQHFGDGTRLSIL.